Listed here is a single T cell receptor beta chain. Germline V gives CDR1 KGHSH, CDR2 LQKENI. V shed 4 bases and J shed 8 bases, with 21 bases lying between them. The CDR3 is made up of 17 amino acids. Profiled with immunoSEQ multiplex PCR; TCRdb holds only in-frame clones, not every one. The sample gives some 350,000 clones, about 90% of which show up once; roughly 3.9% is in the top ten. The sample is drawn from a study of Ad26.COV2.S vaccination and SARS-CoV-2 variants. The clonotype comes from a human donor who had recovered from COVID-19. The V and J genes are TRBV18 and TRBJ1-6; possible D gene TRBD1, 6 bases. Sequencing was performed on peripheral blood, taken after recovery from COVID-19. DNA for the CDR3: TGTGCCAGCTCACTTAGACTCCAGGGGAGTGGGGATTCACCCCTCCACTTT. It is translated as CASSLRLQGSGDSPLHF.